This TCR beta chain is drawn from a study of PD-1 blockade in classical Hodgkin lymphoma. Profiled with immunoSEQ multiplex PCR; TCRdb holds only in-frame clones, not every one. The table shows roughly 29,000 clones, with just over 90% occurring only once. Germline V gene sequence: CDR1 MNHEY, CDR2 SVGAGI. The CDR3 totals 16 residues. The trim removed 2 bases at V and 2 bases at J, leaving 7 bases unmatched. Time point specified: newly diagnosed, previously untreated cHL patient sample. Peripheral samples used as comparators were newly diagnosed, untreated classical Hodgkin lymphoma PBMCs. The receptor comes from a human donor with classical Hodgkin lymphoma. The chain uses TRBV6-5 and TRBJ2-3; 7 positions agree with TRBD2. The sequenced material came from peripheral blood mononuclear cells (PBMCs). The CDR3 DNA reads as TGTGCCAGCAGTTACGGGAGGGGAGGGGACACAGATACGCAGTATTTT. Translating gives CASSYGRGGDTDTQYF.